This TCR beta chain appears in the sequencing data of a study of blood T cells in healthy people across ages. The CDR3 extends over 18 amino acids. CDR1 and CDR2 from the germline V gene are MNHEY and SMNVEV (reference sequence). V was pared by 6 bases and J by 3 bases, with 15 bases of the junction left unmatched. Through a sample-barcoded 5' primer and a J-beta primer mix, a second PCR was run for about 7 to 12 cycles. TCRdb reanalysed the 5' RACE reads using MiXCR and keeps one entry per CDR3 protein. The table shows about 1,400,000 distinct CDR3 sequences, with around 59% occurring only once. This clonotype originated in a man younger than 35 in good health. J is TRBJ2-5 and V is TRBV27; TRBD2 agrees at 11 bases. The sample taken for sequencing was blood. Written as DNA, the CDR3 is TGTGCCAGCAGCGTGGGTATTAGAGCGGGACTAGCGGAAGAGACCCAGTACTTC. It yields the protein CASSVGIRAGLAEETQYF.